Listed below are T cell receptor beta chains from one sample, sequenced in a study of long-term antiretroviral therapy in people with HIV. Libraries were prepared by immunoSEQ multiplex PCR; TCRdb keeps only in-frame clonotypes and omits some of them. The sample has about 40,000 clones; more than 70% are singletons. The material sequenced was unsorted PBMCs, taken 3.1 years after starting antiretroviral therapy. Every receptor here comes from a woman between 50 and 59 years old with HIV. Both conserved end residues are part of each CDR3. D genes are given only for firm matches. Clone size, where shown, is once, few, many, or a class for clones that have expanded.

abundance	v_gene	d_gene	j_gene	CDR3nt	CDR3aa
NA	TRBV19	TRBD1	TRBJ2-7	TGTGCCAGTAGTGGCGCACAGGGGGCGAACCACTACGAGCAGTACTTC	CASSGAQGANHYEQYF
NA	TRBV7-2	TRBD2	TRBJ2-4	TGTGCCAGCAGCTTCACAGCGGGGGGTGCCAAAAACATTCAGTACTTC	CASSFTAGGAKNIQYF
NA	TRBV10-3	TRBD1	TRBJ2-7	TGTGCCATCAGTAGCCCGGGACAGATAACCTACGAGCAGTACTTC	CAISSPGQITYEQYF
NA	TRBV9	TRBD2	TRBJ2-1	TGTGCCAGCCAGATAGGTAGCGGGGATTACAATGAGCAGTTCTTC	CASQIGSGDYNEQFF
NA	TRBV7-9	NA	TRBJ2-7	TGTGCCAGCAGCGCCCCAGGGTTCTACGAGCAGTACTTC	CASSAPGFYEQYF
NA	TRBV11-2	TRBD2	TRBJ2-7	TGTGCCAGCAGCTTAGAAACCGGGACTAGCGGCCCCTACGAGCAGTACTTC	CASSLETGTSGPYEQYF
NA	TRBV4-2	TRBD2	TRBJ2-3	TGTGCCAGCAGCCAAGATAGCAAGCGGGGGCCGGCCAGCACAGATACGCAGTATTTT	CASSQDSKRGPASTDTQYF
NA	TRBV27	NA	TRBJ2-1	TGTGCCAGCAGTTTATCCGGACGGGAGCAGTTCTTC	CASSLSGREQFF
few	TRBV2	NA	TRBJ1-6	TGTGCCAGCAGCGCAGCGCATCTGAACAATTCACCCCTCCACTTT	CASSAAHLNNSPLHF
NA	TRBV7-9	NA	TRBJ1-5	TGTGCCAGCAGTTCAGGACAGTATAGCAATCAGCCCCAGCATTTT	CASSSGQYSNQPQHF
NA	TRBV10-1	NA	TRBJ1-4	TGCGCCAGCAGTGAGTCCACCCGGGGAGAGACTAATGAAAAACTGTTTTTT	CASSESTRGETNEKLFF
few	TRBV29-1	NA	TRBJ2-2	TGCAGCGCGAAGGGACTGAACACCGGGGAGCTGTTTTTT	CSAKGLNTGELFF
NA	TRBV10-3	NA	TRBJ1-4	TGTGCCATCAGTGAAACTAATGAAAAACTGTTTTTT	CAISETNEKLFF
NA	TRBV30	NA	TRBJ2-2	TGTGCCTGGAAGGGGGTAGCCGGGGAGCTGTTTTTT	CAWKGVAGELFF
NA	TRBV7-9	NA	TRBJ2-3	TGTGCCAGCAGTTCGACTCGACCCACAGATACGCAGTATTTT	CASSSTRPTDTQYF
NA	TRBV7-2	NA	TRBJ2-5	TGTGCCAGCAGCTTCTTGGGGCCGCAGGGGATCGGAGAGACCCAGTACTTC	CASSFLGPQGIGETQYF
once	TRBV7-2	NA	TRBJ2-2	TGTGCCAGCAGCTTAGTAATGGGGGCCGGGGAGCTGTTTTTT	CASSLVMGAGELFF
NA	TRBV6-1	NA	TRBJ1-2	TGTGCCAGCAGTGAAGCGCTTAGCAGGGGCGAGGGCTACACCTTC	CASSEALSRGEGYTF
NA	TRBV5-5	TRBD1	TRBJ1-5	TGTGCCAGCAGCTGGACAGGGGGCAACAATCAGCCCCAGCATTTT	CASSWTGGNNQPQHF
NA	TRBV14	NA	TRBJ2-7	TGTGCCAGCAGCCAAGATTTGAGAGGCGAGCAGTACTTC	CASSQDLRGEQYF
NA	TRBV9	NA	TRBJ2-1	TGTGCCAGCAGCGTAGCCCTCAGCGCTTCCTACAATGAGCAGTTCTTC	CASSVALSASYNEQFF
NA	TRBV27	TRBD2	TRBJ2-7	TGTGCCAGCAGTCGGGCAGCGGGGAACACCTACGAGCAGTACTTC	CASSRAAGNTYEQYF
NA	TRBV2	NA	TRBJ2-3	TGTGCCAGCCGAAGCTGGGGAGATACGCAGTATTTT	CASRSWGDTQYF
NA	TRBV2	NA	TRBJ2-1	TGTGCCAGCCAAATGGTCATCACCTCCTACAATGAGCAGTTCTTC	CASQMVITSYNEQFF
few	TRBV9	TRBD1	TRBJ1-2	TGTGCCAGCAGCGTAGATACTCGGGGACAGGGACCGCAGACTTTAGGAGGCTACACCTTC	CASSVDTRGQGPQTLGGYTF
NA	TRBV5-1	NA	TRBJ2-4	TGCGCCAGACGTACAGGGAGAGTAGCCAAAAACATTCAGTACTTC	CARRTGRVAKNIQYF
NA	TRBV5-1	NA	TRBJ1-2	TGCGCCAGCAGCTACAGAGCTAACTATGGCTACACCTTC	CASSYRANYGYTF
once	TRBV9	NA	TRBJ1-6	TGTGCCAGCAGCGTAGTTGGGGACAATTCACCCCTCCACTTT	CASSVVGDNSPLHF
NA	TRBV2	NA	TRBJ2-5	TGTGCCAGTCAACGGACAGCACAAGAGACCCAGTACTTC	CASQRTAQETQYF
NA	TRBV7-2	TRBD1	TRBJ1-2	TGTGCCAGCAGCTTAGTGGGACAGGGAAATGGCTACACCTTC	CASSLVGQGNGYTF
NA	TRBV19	NA	TRBJ1-1	TGTGCCAGTAGCACTACAGCGAACACTGAAGCTTTCTTT	CASSTTANTEAFF
NA	TRBV7-9	NA	TRBJ1-1	TGTGCCAGCAGCTTAGATAGTCGGTGGGGCTCGGGCATAAACACTGAAGCTTTCTTT	CASSLDSRWGSGINTEAFF
few	TRBV5-1	NA	TRBJ1-5	TGCGCCAGCAGGGCCGGGGTGAGCAATCAGCCCCAGCATTTT	CASRAGVSNQPQHF
NA	TRBV7-2	NA	TRBJ1-5	TGTGCCAGCAGCTTAGCAAACAATCAGCCCCAGCATTTT	CASSLANNQPQHF
NA	TRBV7-3	TRBD1	TRBJ2-5	TGTGCCAGCAGCTTCTCAGGGGGACCTCAAGAGACCCAGTACTTC	CASSFSGGPQETQYF
NA	TRBV4-1	NA	TRBJ1-4	TGCGCCAGCAGCCAGCAATCGGCGGGGAGGGAAAAACTGTTTTTT	CASSQQSAGREKLFF
NA	TRBV23-1	NA	TRBJ1-3	TGCGCCAGCCCCGCCGTGGGGAGAGAGAGAAACACCATATATTTT	CASPAVGRERNTIYF
NA	TRBV19	NA	TRBJ1-6	TGTGCCAGTAACTCGGGACCACTAAATTCACCCCTCCACTTT	CASNSGPLNSPLHF
NA	TRBV19	NA	TRBJ1-2	TGTGCCAGCCGCCCTCAGGGGCGGGGGAACTATGGCTACACCTTC	CASRPQGRGNYGYTF
NA	TRBV7-2	TRBD1	TRBJ1-1	TGTGCCAGCAGCCTCAACAGGGGGGCGACTGAAGCTTTCTTT	CASSLNRGATEAFF
NA	TRBV5-4	NA	TRBJ1-3	TGTGCCAGCAGCTTGGCCCCGGCTAGGGGAAACACCATATATTTT	CASSLAPARGNTIYF
NA	TRBV6-1	NA	TRBJ2-2	TGTGCCAGCAGTGAAATTTACGGGGCCGGGGAGCTGTTTTTT	CASSEIYGAGELFF
NA	TRBV7-2	NA	TRBJ1-2	TGTGCCAGCAGCTTAGCGGCCGCCGGGGGGCGAGGCTATGGCTACACCTTC	CASSLAAAGGRGYGYTF